This T cell receptor (beta chain) was captured in a study of shared clonotypes between healthy human individuals. In the study overall: Donors had three CD4 naive, three CD4 memory, two CD8 naive and one CD8 memory plate apiece.

Authors' analysis steps: ImmunoSEQ gave junction-only sequences without quality scores, so filtering differed. TCRdb's copy holds only in-frame clones and misses some; the assay was immunoSEQ multiplex PCR. V, J and clone size are those of that table, while D and trimming were read from the DNA. Of 2 million to 2.5 million clones in the sample, more than 80% were seen once. As to this clone: Antigen specificity is unknown.

Per the germline V gene, CDR1 is LNHDA and CDR2 is SQIVND (reference sequence). Unmatched junction bases numbered 11, after V lost 7 bases and J lost 2 bases. The CDR3 is 15 residues long. Among the donors, all were Caucasian adults who lived in Nashville, Tennessee. General study findings and limits: Clonotypes that were shared across four donors made up approximately 5.1% of naive CD4 clonotypes.

The material sequenced was naive CD4+ T cells from PBMCs. Subset denoted: CD45RA+ positively selected. The sequence derives from a man younger than 35 in good health. Some clones in this sample may be carry-over from other donors' samples. The rearrangement links TRBV19 to TRBJ2-7; 7 nucleotides agree with TRBD1. The CDR3 protein is CASTPTTGTPYEQYF. Written as DNA, the CDR3 is TGTGCCAGTACTCCAACGACAGGGACCCCCTACGAGCAGTACTTC.